A selection of T cell receptor beta chains follows, all from one sample in a study of blood T cell repertoires in COVID-19. The table came from immunoSEQ multiplex PCR; TCRdb's copy has only in-frame clones and leaves some out. The sample includes about 61,000 clones, over 65% of them seen just once. The specimen was peripheral blood. The receptors derive from a man aged 80 or over with active or convalescent COVID-19. The CDR3 runs from the conserved cysteine through the conserved F or W. Fields, in order: clone size, J gene, D gene, V gene, CDR3 DNA, CDR3 protein. A D gene is named only where the DNA matches it firmly. Clone sizes are given selectively: once, few, many, or a class where the clone is expanded.

NA	TRBJ1-4	TRBD1	TRBV2	TGTGCCAGCACCCGGGACAGGGCTCTAGAAAAACTGTTTTTT	CASTRDRALEKLFF
NA	TRBJ2-3	TRBD2	TRBV2	TGTGCCAGCATACGGGGGGAGACAGATACGCAGTATTTT	CASIRGETDTQYF
NA	TRBJ1-2	TRBD1	TRBV14	TGTGCCAGCAGCCAGAGACAGGGGGCTTGGGGCTACACCTTC	CASSQRQGAWGYTF
NA	TRBJ2-5	TRBD1	TRBV28	TGTGCCAGCACCGGGGGGGACAGGGGTCGTGAGACCCAGTACTTC	CASTGGDRGRETQYF
NA	TRBJ1-6	NA	TRBV20-1	TGCAGTGCTAGTTCTATTCCTAATTCACCCCTCCACTTT	CSASSIPNSPLHF
NA	TRBJ2-4	NA	TRBV3-1/TRBV3-2	TGTGCCAGCAGCCCCGCTAGCGAGCTAGCCAAAAACATTCAGTACTTC	CASSPASELAKNIQYF
NA	TRBJ2-7	NA	TRBV4-1	TGCGCCAGCAGCCAAGAGAGGGTATCCTACGAGCAGTACTTC	CASSQERVSYEQYF
NA	TRBJ2-1	NA	TRBV6-6	TGTGCCAGCAGTTATTGGCGGGAAGTGAATGAGCAGTTCTTC	CASSYWREVNEQFF
NA	TRBJ1-1	NA	TRBV11-2	TGTGCCAGCAGCGAAGGAGGAAACACTGAAGCTTTCTTT	CASSEGGNTEAFF
NA	TRBJ2-5	NA	TRBV20-1	TGCAGTCTTAAACAGGGAGAGACCCAGTACTTC	CSLKQGETQYF
NA	TRBJ2-7	TRBD1	TRBV27	TGTGCCAGCAGTTTACTGGGACAGGGGGCGCCCCCGTACTTC	CASSLLGQGAPPYF
once	TRBJ2-1	TRBD2	TRBV19	TGTGCCAGTAGCGGGGGCCTAGCGGGAGGGGTCTATGAGCAGTTCTTC	CASSGGLAGGVYEQFF
NA	TRBJ2-7	TRBD2	TRBV13	TGTGCCAGCAGCTTCCAACTAGCGGGGGGAGACGAGCAGTACTTC	CASSFQLAGGDEQYF
NA	TRBJ2-2	NA	TRBV10-3	TGTGCCATCAGCGGAGGACAGTTCACCGGGGAGCTGTTTTTT	CAISGGQFTGELFF
NA	TRBJ1-1	NA	TRBV15	TGTGCCACCAGCAGAGATCGGGGGGTGGTGAACACTGAAGCTTTCTTT	CATSRDRGVVNTEAFF
NA	TRBJ2-4	TRBD2	TRBV3-1/TRBV3-2	TGTGCCAGCAGCCGTTCCGGGACTAGCGGGAGTATCGGAAACATTCAGTACTTC	CASSRSGTSGSIGNIQYF
once	TRBJ1-3	TRBD1	TRBV19	TGTGCCAGTAGTGCCTACAGGGGTACTTTCGGAAACACCATATATTTT	CASSAYRGTFGNTIYF
NA	TRBJ1-5	NA	TRBV9	TGTGCCAGCAGCGTAGACACAGGGTTCAATCAGCCCCAGCATTTT	CASSVDTGFNQPQHF
NA	TRBJ2-7	TRBD1	TRBV28	TGTGCCAGCAGTTCCATATTTGATCTAACAGGGGGCTCCTACGAGCAGTACTTC	CASSSIFDLTGGSYEQYF
NA	TRBJ2-2	NA	TRBV5-4	TGTGCCAGCAGCTTGCCGGGAGTGGGGGAGCTGTTTTTT	CASSLPGVGELFF
NA	TRBJ2-3	TRBD2	TRBV6-6	TGTGCCAGCAGTCTCAGACTAGCTGCAAGCACAGATACGCAGTATTTT	CASSLRLAASTDTQYF
NA	TRBJ2-7	NA	TRBV5-4	TGTGCCAGCAGCGCCCTGACGGGAGCCTACGAGCAGTACTTC	CASSALTGAYEQYF
NA	TRBJ1-1	NA	TRBV5-1	TGCGCCAGCAGCTTATTCGTAGCGGGGGGAAGGGGAACTGAAGCTTTCTTT	CASSLFVAGGRGTEAFF
NA	TRBJ2-7	NA	TRBV7-2	TGTGCCAGCAGCACCACAGGCGGCCTCTCCTACGAGCAGTACTTC	CASSTTGGLSYEQYF
NA	TRBJ2-4	NA	TRBV6-2/TRBV6-3	TGTGCCAGCAGTTACTCGAGCCTATTGGACATTCAGTACTTC	CASSYSSLLDIQYF
few	TRBJ1-5	NA	TRBV10-3	TGTGCCATCAGTGGGACAGACAATCAGCCCCAGCATTTT	CAISGTDNQPQHF
NA	TRBJ2-7	TRBD1	TRBV5-1	TGCGCCAGCAGGGACGTTCGGGACAGGACCTACGAGCAGTACTTC	CASRDVRDRTYEQYF
NA	TRBJ2-7	TRBD2	TRBV7-2	TGTGCCAGCAGCTTAGTAGCGGGGGGATACTACGAGCAGTACTTC	CASSLVAGGYYEQYF
NA	TRBJ2-7	TRBD2	TRBV7-2	TGTGCCACAAGGACTAGCGGGGGATACGAGCAGTACTTC	CATRTSGGYEQYF
NA	TRBJ2-7	NA	TRBV5-1	TGCGCCAGCAGCTTGAACAGATACGAGCAGTACTTC	CASSLNRYEQYF
NA	TRBJ2-6	NA	TRBV5-5	TGTGCCAGCAGCTTGGTCCCGGGGGGCACTTTTTCTGGGGCCAACGTCCTGACTTTC	CASSLVPGGTFSGANVLTF
NA	TRBJ2-7	NA	TRBV7-2	TGTGCCAGCAGCTTATCCCCTGGGCCTTCTTACGAGCAGTACTTC	CASSLSPGPSYEQYF
NA	TRBJ1-3	NA	TRBV18	TGTGCCAGCTCACCTCAGGGGTTGTCTGGAAACACCATATATTTT	CASSPQGLSGNTIYF
NA	TRBJ1-1	TRBD1	TRBV7-9	TGTGCCAGCAGCCACCGACAGGGGTTGAACACTGAAGCTTTCTTT	CASSHRQGLNTEAFF
NA	TRBJ2-2	TRBD1	TRBV18	TGTGCCAGCTCACTCCGCCGGGGACAGGGGAACACCGGGGAGCTGTTTTTT	CASSLRRGQGNTGELFF
few	TRBJ1-1	TRBD1	TRBV28	TGTGCCAGCAGAACAGGGGATACGAACACTGAAGCTTTCTTT	CASRTGDTNTEAFF
NA	TRBJ2-7	NA	TRBV5-1	TGCGCCAGCAGCTTGGTACCCCTCGGCGAGCAGTACTTC	CASSLVPLGEQYF
once	TRBJ2-3	NA	TRBV19	TGTGCCAGTACGCCGGGACTTTCACCGACAGATACGCAGTATTTT	CASTPGLSPTDTQYF
NA	TRBJ2-2	TRBD2	TRBV9	TGTGCCAGCCAAGCGGGATCAGGCACCGGGGAGCTGTTTTTT	CASQAGSGTGELFF
NA	TRBJ1-1	NA	TRBV15	TGTGCCACCAGCCTAACAGGGAACACTGAAGCTTTCTTT	CATSLTGNTEAFF
NA	TRBJ2-1	NA	TRBV6-5	TGTGCCAGCAGTCGCAGGGATTCTGAGCAGTTCTTC	CASSRRDSEQFF
NA	TRBJ1-2	NA	TRBV9	TGTGCCAGCAGCGTAGGAGGGTCGGGGGACTATGGCTACACCTTC	CASSVGGSGDYGYTF
NA	TRBJ1-1	NA	TRBV5-6	TGTGCCAGCAGCTTCCAGCAGGCAAGTGAAGCTTTCTTT	CASSFQQASEAFF
few	TRBJ2-3	TRBD1	TRBV12-5	TGTGCTAGTGAACCCAACGGACAGGGGTTCGATACGCAGTATTTT	CASEPNGQGFDTQYF
NA	TRBJ1-2	NA	TRBV18	TGTGCCAGCTCATCCGACTATGGCTACACCTTC	CASSSDYGYTF
NA	TRBJ2-7	TRBD1	TRBV6-5	TGTGCCAGCAGTTTTAACCGGGACAGGGGTATCTACGAGCAGTACTTC	CASSFNRDRGIYEQYF
NA	TRBJ1-2	NA	TRBV11-2	TGTGCCAGCAGCTTCACGGAGGACTATGGCTACACCTTC	CASSFTEDYGYTF
few	TRBJ2-1	TRBD2	TRBV3-1/TRBV3-2	TGTGCCAGCAGCCGACTAGCGGGAGTGGGACATGAGCAGTTCTTC	CASSRLAGVGHEQFF
NA	TRBJ2-3	TRBD1	TRBV5-1	TGCGCCAGCAGCTTGGGGCAGGGGGCCCTCGATACGCAGTATTTT	CASSLGQGALDTQYF
NA	TRBJ2-1	TRBD2	TRBV10-3	TGTGCCATCAGTGGACTAGCGGGGGTAAGGCATGAGCAGTTCTTC	CAISGLAGVRHEQFF
NA	TRBJ2-7	NA	TRBV7-9	TGTGCCAGCAGCTTAGAGGCCCTAGTCCGCGAGCAGTACTTC	CASSLEALVREQYF
few	TRBJ1-5	NA	TRBV20-1	TGCAGTGCTAGTGGGTACGGTGGCAATCAGCCCCAGCATTTT	CSASGYGGNQPQHF
NA	TRBJ1-5	TRBD1	TRBV19	TGTGCCAGTAGCTCCCGGGGACAGGGGGTTTTCAATCAGCCCCAGCATTTT	CASSSRGQGVFNQPQHF
NA	TRBJ2-3	TRBD2	TRBV5-1	TGCGCCAGCAGAAATAGCGGGGGGATCACAGATACGCAGTATTTT	CASRNSGGITDTQYF
once	TRBJ2-1	TRBD1	TRBV2	TGTGCCAGCAAGGGGACAGGAAACTACAATGAGCAGTTCTTC	CASKGTGNYNEQFF